The 12 T cell receptor beta chains given below trace back to one sample, sequenced in a study of Ad26.COV2.S vaccination and SARS-CoV-2 variants. Treatment specified: around 19 received Ad26.COV2.S at low or high dose, single or two shots; several received placebo; per-sample allocation not given. After the first vaccine or placebo injection, samples were drawn on day 63. TCRdb's table, derived via immunoSEQ multiplex PCR, lists solely in-frame clones and lacks some. The table lists approximately 360,000 clones, about 83% of them singletons. Specimen: peripheral blood, collected in a trial of Ad26.COV2.S vaccine versus placebo. These receptors were obtained from a person aged 18-65 years who received the Ad26.COV2.S COVID-19 vaccine or a placebo.

In this sample, this clone turned up once. V and J are TRBV6-5 and TRBJ2-3; D gene ambiguous. The CDR3 is 14 residues long. The V end lost 0 bases, the J end lost 2 bases, and 6 bases lay between the germline ends. The germline CDR1 and CDR2 sequences are MNHEY and SVGAGI. Here the CDR3 DNA reads TGTGCCAGCAGTTACTCGCAGACCACAGATACGCAGTATTTT. This translates into CASSYSQTTDTQYF.

The rearrangement joins TRBV15 to TRBJ2-7; D is unresolved. Germline CDR1 and CDR2: LNHNV and YYDKDF (reference sequence). This CDR3 comprises 12 residues. Between the trimmed V and J ends, which lost 8 bases and 4 bases, there was a span of 12 bases. DNA of the CDR3: TGTGCCACCGGGTTTTACGGGTACGAGCAGTACTTC. Its translation is CATGFYGYEQYF.

This sequence joins TRBV12-3 or TRBV12-4 and TRBJ2-3; possible D gene TRBD2, 5 bases. V was trimmed by 10 bases and J by 1 base, leaving 12 bases between them. This CDR3 is 13 amino acids long. CDR3 DNA: TGTGCCACACTAGTGGTAGGCACAGATACGCAGTATTTT. Amino acids: CATLVVGTDTQYF.

The V call is TRBV5-1, the J call TRBJ2-7, with unresolved D. Germline lookup yields CDR1 SGHRS and CDR2 YFSETQ. V dropped 3 bases and J dropped 2 bases, with 3 bases sitting between them. CDR3 length: 11 residues. This CDR3 reads CASSSPYEQYF. CDR3 coding DNA: TGCGCCAGCAGCTCCCCCTACGAGCAGTACTTC. Filled out from reference TRBV5-1 and TRBJ2-7, the complete variable domain reads KAGVTQTPRYLIKTRGQQVTLSCSPISGHRSVSWYQQTPGQGLQFLFEYFSETQRNKGNFPGRFSGRQFSNSRSEMNVSTLELGDSALYLCASSSPYEQYFGPGTRLTVT.

This rearrangement joins TRBV30 to TRBJ1-2; D is possibly TRBD1 (6 bases). This CDR3 spans 12 amino acids. The germline V gene has CDR1 GTSNPN and CDR2 SVGIG (reference sequence). The V and J ends lost 4 bases and 5 bases respectively, with 11 bases between them. The CDR3 sequence is CAWTTGMYGYTF. CDR3 sequence (DNA): TGTGCCTGGACTACAGGGATGTATGGCTACACCTTC.

This chain joins TRBV11-2 and TRBJ2-7; D ambiguous. Germline CDR1 SGHAT, CDR2 FQNNGV. There are 14 residues in the CDR3. Trimming removed 7 bases from V and 1 base from J, with 14 bases in between. The CDR3 DNA reads as TGTGCCAGCACGCTAGAGGATCTATCCTACGAGCAGTACTTC. Its protein product is CASTLEDLSYEQYF.

The rearrangement links TRBV21-1 to TRBJ1-3. TRBV21-1 is flagged as a pseudogene. The CDR3 runs to 15 residues. CDR3 region: CASSKEAPTGNTIYF. CDR3 in DNA: TGTGCCAGCAGCAAAGAGGCCCCGACGGGAAACACCATATATTTT.

This clone occurred a few times. This rearrangement joins TRBV9 to TRBJ1-6; TRBD1 matches at 8 bases. CDR3 size: 14 residues. The germline V gene has CDR1 SGDLS and CDR2 YYNGEE. J was trimmed by 10 bases and V by 3 bases; bases with no gene match: 6. CDR3 coding DNA: TGTGCCAGCAGCGGTGGACAGGGAAGGTCACCCCTCCACTTT. Its translation is CASSGGQGRSPLHF. The variable domain in full, completed from reference TRBV9 and TRBJ1-6, reads DSGVTQTPKHLITATGQRVTLRCSPRSGDLSVYWYQQSLDQGLQFLIQYYNGEERAKGNILERFSAQQFPDLHSELNLSSLELGDSALYFCASSGGQGRSPLHFGNGTRLTVT.

This CDR3 reads CASSYREYSNQPQHF. CDR3 DNA: TGTGCCAGCAGCTACAGGGAATATAGCAATCAGCCCCAGCATTTT. The gene calls are TRBV11-3 and TRBJ1-5; possible D gene TRBD1, 6 bases. This CDR3 is 15 amino acids long. The V end was cut by 4 bases, the J end by 0 bases, with 10 bases between. The germline CDR1 and CDR2 sequences are SGHNT and YENEEA. Complete variable domain (other parts from reference TRBV11-3 and TRBJ1-5): EAGVVQSPRYKIIEKKQPVAFWCNPISGHNTLYWYLQNLGQGPELLIRYENEEAVDDSQLPKDRFSAERLKGVDSTLKIQPAELGDSAVYLCASSYREYSNQPQHFGDGTRLSIL.

The chain has TRBV4-2 and TRBJ2-5, with 10 bases that match TRBD1. V trimming: 0 bases; J trimming: 7 bases; junction bases outside the gene matches: 11. The CDR3 loop spans 17 amino acids. Germline V CDR1 and CDR2: LGHNA, YNFKEQ. The CDR3 region has the DNA TGTGCCAGCAGCCAAGATCCCCCGGACAGGGGGTCCAGGACCCAGTACTTC. This translates into CASSQDPPDRGSRTQYF.

The genes are TRBV28 and TRBJ2-7; D gene unclear. CDR1 and CDR2 from the germline V gene are MDHEN and SYDVKM. The CDR3 is made up of 15 amino acids. V lost 5 bases to trimming and J lost 0 bases, with 14 bases between them. DNA for the CDR3: TGTGCCAGCAGTCCGGACCCTCGGAGCTCCTACGAGCAGTACTTC. Amino acids: CASSPDPRSSYEQYF.

The V call is TRBV18, the J call TRBJ2-7; D not resolved. Per germline, CDR1 KGHSH and CDR2 LQKENI. V was clipped by 2 bases and J by 0 bases, with 11 bases between them. This CDR3 spans 15 amino acids. CDR3 residues: CASSPGPASSYEQYF. CDR3 nucleotides: TGTGCCAGCTCACCAGGTCCGGCTAGCTCCTACGAGCAGTACTTC.